A selection of T cell receptor beta chains follows, all from one sample in a study of control samples from healthy donors and cancer patients. Sequencing was performed with immunoSEQ multiplex PCR; in TCRdb, only in-frame clones are kept and a portion is missing. The data hold 95,000 to 150,000 clones, with about nine tenths observed a single time. Material: blood. Receptors were obtained from a woman between 18 and 29 years old in good health. Both conserved end residues are part of each CDR3. The order of the fields is J gene, D gene, CDR3 length, clone size, V gene, CDR3 protein, CDR3 DNA. The D gene is left open where the match is weak. Clone sizes are given selectively: once, few, many, or a class where the clone is expanded.

j_gene: TRBJ2-6
d_gene: TRBD1
len: 17
abundance: NA
v_gene: TRBV28
CDR3aa: CASSLGQGISGANVLTF
CDR3nt: TGTGCCAGCAGTTTAGGACAGGGCATCTCTGGGGCCAACGTCCTGACTTTC

j_gene: TRBJ2-1
d_gene: TRBD2
len: 14
abundance: NA
v_gene: TRBV28
CDR3aa: CASSLPSGVTREFF
CDR3nt: TGTGCCAGCAGTTTACCTAGCGGAGTTACGAGGGAGTTCTTC

j_gene: TRBJ2-7
d_gene: NA
len: 13
abundance: NA
v_gene: TRBV7-3
CDR3aa: CASSVGPTYEQYF
CDR3nt: TGTGCCAGCAGCGTCGGCCCAACCTACGAGCAGTACTTC

j_gene: TRBJ2-5
d_gene: TRBD1
len: 14
abundance: once
v_gene: TRBV15
CDR3aa: CATSRRQGQETQYF
CDR3nt: TGTGCCACCAGCAGAAGACAGGGGCAAGAGACCCAGTACTTC

j_gene: TRBJ1-1
d_gene: TRBD1
len: 15
abundance: NA
v_gene: TRBV27
CDR3aa: CASSPQTGVSTEAFF
CDR3nt: TGTGCCAGCAGTCCTCAGACAGGGGTTAGCACTGAAGCTTTCTTT

j_gene: TRBJ1-2
d_gene: NA
len: 18
abundance: NA
v_gene: TRBV5-6
CDR3aa: CASSLGRTAQRINYGYTF
CDR3nt: TGTGCCAGCAGCTTGGGACGGACAGCCCAAAGAATTAACTATGGCTACACCTTC

j_gene: TRBJ1-1
d_gene: NA
len: 14
abundance: NA
v_gene: TRBV19
CDR3aa: CASKGGLRNTEAFF
CDR3nt: TGTGCCAGTAAGGGGGGGTTGAGGAACACTGAAGCTTTCTTT

j_gene: TRBJ1-1
d_gene: NA
len: 15
abundance: NA
v_gene: TRBV4-1
CDR3aa: CASSQGRTDLTEAFF
CDR3nt: TGCGCCAGCAGCCAAGGTAGGACAGACCTTACTGAAGCTTTCTTT

j_gene: TRBJ2-1
d_gene: NA
len: 19
abundance: NA
v_gene: TRBV21-1
CDR3aa: CASSKVVGGGEGPYNEQFF
CDR3nt: TGTGCCAGCAGCAAAGTAGTAGGTGGGGGGGAGGGCCCCTACAATGAGCAGTTCTTC

j_gene: TRBJ2-3
d_gene: NA
len: 15
abundance: NA
v_gene: TRBV4-3
CDR3aa: CASSQDELGADTQYF
CDR3nt: TGCGCCAGCAGCCAAGACGAACTCGGCGCAGATACGCAGTATTTT

j_gene: TRBJ2-1
d_gene: TRBD2
len: 18
abundance: NA
v_gene: TRBV11-2
CDR3aa: CASSLGVAASGIYNEQFF
CDR3nt: TGTGCCAGCAGCTTAGGCGTGGCGGCTAGCGGGATCTACAATGAGCAGTTCTTC

j_gene: TRBJ2-3
d_gene: NA
len: 16
abundance: once
v_gene: TRBV2
CDR3aa: CASTRPRRDITDTQYF
CDR3nt: TGTGCCAGCACCCGGCCTCGAAGGGACATAACAGATACGCAGTATTTT

j_gene: TRBJ2-3
d_gene: NA
len: 15
abundance: NA
v_gene: TRBV7-2
CDR3aa: CASSPGLVFTDTQYF
CDR3nt: TGTGCCAGCAGCCCTGGGCTGGTATTCACAGATACGCAGTATTTT

j_gene: TRBJ1-6
d_gene: NA
len: 13
abundance: NA
v_gene: TRBV2
CDR3aa: CASSGSRNSPLHF
CDR3nt: TGTGCCAGCAGCGGCAGCAGAAATTCACCCCTCCACTTT

j_gene: TRBJ2-2
d_gene: NA
len: 16
abundance: NA
v_gene: TRBV20-1
CDR3aa: CSASAGPPPNTGELFF
CDR3nt: TGCAGTGCTAGTGCAGGTCCCCCTCCGAACACCGGGGAGCTGTTTTTT

j_gene: TRBJ1-4
d_gene: NA
len: 14
abundance: NA
v_gene: TRBV21-1
CDR3aa: CASSKGRFNEKLFF
CDR3nt: TGTGCCAGCAGCAAAGGTCGGTTTAATGAAAAACTGTTTTTT